The clone carrying this TCR beta chain has ten or more counts. What it binds is not known. The CDR3 has 11 residues. In germline, CDR1 is SQVTM, CDR2 ANQGSEA. The ends were cut back, 4 bases at V and 7 bases at J, with 9 bases in the middle. The TCRbeta library was prepared with unique molecular identifiers. TCRdb analysed the PCR reads with MiXCR anew, one entry per CDR3 protein. The sample shows about 460,000 distinct CDR3 sequences, over 9.5% of them seen only once. This sample was taken from a study of T-cell reconstitution after alpha-beta-depleted transplantation in children. Study-level findings and limits: T cells produced anew were the main source of T-cell counts and diversity one year after transplant.

This chain joins TRBV29-1 and TRBJ2-3; D is ambiguous. This material consisted of PBMCs, mostly from graft donor cells, taken 180 days after TCRalphabeta/CD19-depleted stem cell transplant. The clonotype originates from a female patient aged 2-15 years who had a stem cell transplant for aplastic anemia, so the T cells may come from the graft donor. The CDR3 region is CSVADRNTQYF. The CDR3 bases are TGCAGCGTTGCCGATAGGAATACGCAGTATTTT.